The entry that follows covers one T cell receptor (beta chain) sequence. This clone was counted only a few times. No cognate antigen has been identified for it. No much larger clone is present one base from it, and per-base qualities are unavailable. Libraries were prepared through the immunoSEQ multiplex PCR assay. A mixture of 60 forward primers for TCR Vbeta segments and 13 reverse primers for TCR Jbeta segments was used in the multiplex PCR. The CDR3 region of rearranged TCR beta genes was amplified from genomic DNA with a multiplex PCR assay. The amplified TCR beta libraries were sequenced on the Illumina HiSeq System as 87-base-pair reads. Per the original workflow: A later analysis counted some 74 million unique TCR beta chains across the 500 to 850 repertoires, and 9.5 million to 11 million of these chains were shared by at least two donors. Raw reads were error-corrected and collapsed into unique sequences with a nearest-neighbor algorithm that merged closely related sequences to remove PCR and sequencing errors. To assign V, D and J gene segments, CDR3 sequences were aligned to IMGT reference sequences. For a sequence to be retained, a match of at least six nucleotides to both a V gene segment and a J gene segment was required. A rearrangement was called productive if the CDR3 had no stop codons and remained in frame with V and J, and every other rearrangement was called non-productive. Following IMGT convention, CDR3 was defined as the stretch from the second conserved V-encoded cysteine up to the conserved J-encoded phenylalanine. In an earlier analysis of more than 550 of the donors, sequences lacking an unambiguous match to a single V gene segment were excluded. In an earlier analysis of several hundred of the donors, V segments were called functional above 56.7% productive rearrangements and were called segregating when the between-donor standard deviation exceeded 5%. To diagnose cytomegalovirus status from the catalog of TCR beta chain sequences, a statistical classification framework was built. V and J gene assignment, in a later analysis, came from comparing TCR nucleotide sequences with IMGT/GENE-DB human TR gene sequences. The TCRdist pipeline was used in a later analysis to assign CDR3 sequences and most-parsimonious VDJ recombination scenarios. In a later analysis, each TCR beta chain was defined by its CDR3 amino acid sequence together with its V-gene family, and reads without a unique V-gene family were excluded. A later analysis removed several hundred highly shared, low-generation-probability nucleotide sequences to deal with suspected cross-contamination and a sequencing artifact. For each public chain, a later analysis derived a clonal expansion index from normalized ranks of inferred template counts within each repertoire. In a later analysis, generation probabilities were computed using a VDJ recombination model fitted to out-of-frame rearrangements, and the results were checked against IGoR. A later analysis scored TCR-TCR, TCR-HLA and TCR-CMV co-occurrence with hypergeometric tests, applying a repertoire-size bias correction to TCR pairs. In a later analysis, false discovery rates were estimated by permuting HLA or CMV assignments 20 times. In a later analysis, co-occurring TCRs were grouped with DBSCAN, and TCRdist sequence similarity was added when clustering was performed within HLA-allele-positive subsets. For co-occurrence clustering, repertoires with fewer than 30,000 or more than 120,000 public chains were excluded, along with about five repertoires with anomalous nucleotide sharing. Here the immuneACCESS table is served through TCRdb, limited to in-frame sequences with V and J called. Missing clones are a known gap in these copies; in checked studies unresolved V genes cover under half, and the rest lacks a known reason. From that table come the V and J calls and clone size; the DNA was used to work out D and trimming. This sample is represented by tens of thousands of clones; about 64% of them were singletons. The ten biggest clones cover 5% to 6% of the sample.

This record comes from a study of cytomegalovirus exposure and HLA in healthy donors (TCRdb year 2017). Turning to the overall study: An earlier analysis of some 600 of the donors reported 276 Gb of sequence data and approximately 120 million unique TCR beta sequences obtained from some 200 million T cells. Using immunosequencing, the study profiled T cell repertoires from fewer than 700 subjects and related those repertoires to cytomegalovirus serostatus. About 310 gigabases of sequencing data and approximately 80 million unique TCR sequences were included in an early release covering roughly 700 HLA-typed donors. The study combined high-throughput TCR immunosequencing, statistical association of individual TCRs with disease status, and machine learning to predict cytomegalovirus infection status. A later genetic analysis took genome-wide SNP genotypes for about 55% of the roughly 670 donors and used that subset as a discovery cohort. All discovery cohort repertoires had been generated on a single sequencing platform. Among about 400 genotyped donors of the cohort, an average of around 250,000 unique TCR beta nucleotide sequences was sequenced per donor, of which 15% to 20% were non-productive. Besides the first cohort of 550 to 750 subjects, a separate validation cohort made up of about 120 different subjects was used. An earlier analysis of approximately 500 of the donors applied high-throughput TCR beta sequencing to assess whether each TCR beta V gene segment acted as functional or pseudogenic. Donor age, sex, ethnicity and CMV serostatus were compiled alongside the repertoire data. Among the roughly 400 genotyped donors, around 79% belonged to the genetic ancestry cluster associated with self-reported Caucasian donors. Rather than drawing on any new phenotypic data, the later analysis identified candidate immune exposures from TCR beta sequences and the way those sequences occurred across donors. To study patterns of TCR occurrence, a later analysis re-analyzed previously published TCR beta repertoires from 600 to 750 donors and added high-resolution HLA genotyping. About five DR-DQ haplotypes were treated as single units for association and clustering because of strong linkage in the cohort. The number of typed donors differed by locus: roughly 629-640 for A, B, C, DRB1 and DQB1; 522 for DQA1; 606 for DPA1; and roughly 490 for DPB1. Class I and class II HLA loci were covered by the typing at four-digit resolution. The aim of the study was to test whether cataloging public T cell receptors could identify signatures of past pathogen exposure. Results the study describes overall, beyond this receptor: A later genetic analysis associated a missense DCLRE1C variant with V-gene and J-gene trimming of TCR beta chains, and an independent cohort replicated the association. Some IMGT-functional V segments, including TRBV6-2 and TRBV6-3, could not be told apart with the 87-base-pair reads, so those segments were excluded. A further reported finding was that TCR beta sequences accurately predicted the HLA-A and HLA-B alleles for most subjects in the first cohort. According to a later analysis, parvovirus B19, influenza, CMV and Epstein-Barr virus appeared linked to several top co-occurrence clusters. A later genetic analysis reported fewer N-insertions in productive TCRs among donors in an Asian-associated ancestry cluster than the roughly 650-donor mean. Across donors, most TCR sequences were observed very rarely, whereas some public TCRs were present in many individuals. Linkage disequilibrium might explain the correlated functional status among segregating V segments, but an unknown experimental factor could not be ruled out. The study gave a list of 150 to 200 TCR beta chains associated with cytomegalovirus. Three of the identified cytomegalovirus-associated TCR beta chains were confirmed in vitro to be specific for cytomegalovirus antigens. A cluster of highly shared sequence variants was judged likely to be a technical artifact of the sequencing pipeline. According to a later analysis, most CMV-associated TCR beta chains appeared to be HLA-restricted, and the HLA associations seemed to be driven largely by CMV exposure. In an earlier analysis of several hundred of the donors, most TCR beta V segments were observed in productive rearrangements about 87% or about 30% of the time, broadly matching IMGT annotations. Only TCR beta chains were sequenced in this cohort, and the absence of alpha or paired-chain data limited detectable features. In a later analysis, HLA-associated TCR beta chains were found to be more clonally expanded and to have lower generation probabilities than equally common non-associated chains. Because HLA typing was unavailable for some donors at each locus, only the typed subset was used in association tests. In a later analysis, TCR association rates were found to vary across HLA loci, with the most associated TCRs seen for DRB1 alleles and the fewest for HLA-C alleles. At a false discovery rate of 0.05, a later analysis linked some 17,000 TCR beta sequences to specific HLA alleles. When HLA alleles, especially DR and DQ, strongly co-occurred, attributing TCR associations to individual alleles was difficult. The classifier was reported to diagnose cytomegalovirus status with high specificity and sensitivity in both the original cohort and the validation cohort. The earlier analysis of some 560 of the donors excluded over 15 rarely observed V segments, including chromosome 9 orphons, because counts were too low. Immune exposure information for the cohort was limited to CMV serostatus. The authors suggested that the approach could potentially be extended to other disease states and immunological phenotypes. The presence/absence analyses assumed that sequencing depth was roughly uniform across donors, and that assumption may not be true.

Reading the germline V gene gives CDR1 SGHAT and CDR2 FQNNGV. Unmatched junction bases come to 8, with V trimmed by 5 bases and J by 6 bases. Including the terminal cysteine and phenylalanine, the CDR3 comprises 15 residues. The DNA shown is the 45-base CDR3, in frame from base 1. In total, roughly 710 healthy bone marrow donors made up the cohort. At the time of sampling, all cohort members were nominally healthy, though unrecorded immune exposures were likely present. The donor was CMV seropositive and belonged to the group of more than 250 seropositive cohort members. A peripheral blood sample was provided by each donor, and peripheral blood mononuclear cells were used for TCR beta sequencing. Genomic DNA was extracted from the blood cell samples with the Qiagen DNeasy Blood Extraction Kit.

The sequence links TRBV11-2 to TRBJ1-2, with 11 central nucleotides matching TRBD1. What was sequenced was PBMCs. The clonotype comes from a man aged 30 to 45 in good health and CMV-seropositive. At the DNA level, the sequence is TGTGCCAGCAGCCTCTACGGGACAGGGGGGCATGGCTACACCTTC. Translated, it gives CASSLYGTGGHGYTF.